The source of this TCR beta chain is a study of blood T cell repertoires in COVID-19 (TCRdb year 2020). For the wider study: The collaborator samples originated in the United States, Italy and Spain and spanned the acute and convalescent phases of COVID-19. The material from the prospective study consisted of cDNA or gDNA derived from T cells, B-cell-depleted T cells, or PBMCs. Subjects who had been exposed to COVID-19, were actively infected with it, or had recovered from it provided the deeply sampled blood TCRbeta repertoires that made up the dataset. The repertoires were released in a freely available public database intended as a resource for research on the immune response to SARS-CoV-2. The samples were drawn from the first 160 participants of the ongoing ImmuneRACE study and from over a thousand subjects provided by 6 global collaborators. Nearly every sample came with metadata listing a de-identified subject ID, COVID-19 status, age in years and sex. Where available, HLA class I and class II types were taken from metadata supplied by the sample provider and were not determined by assay-based typing. The full study reports these points: Clinical and demographic metadata were provided uncurated, with the amount varying by source and participant.

TCRbeta CDR3 regions were amplified from genomic DNA by means of the immunoSEQ Assay, a bias-controlled multiplex PCR. In the authors' own workflow: The number of nucleated cells in each sample was estimated from the amplification of reference gene primers within the assay. To quantify the absolute abundance of each unique TCRbeta CDR3 rearrangement, sequence reads were collapsed and filtered. For each sample, productive Simpson clonality was calculated by taking the square root of Simpson's diversity index across productive rearrangements. The clones in this table, taken by TCRdb from immuneACCESS, are in-frame only. Not every clone is retained; where verified, under half of the shortfall comes from an unresolved V gene, and the cause of the rest is unknown. V and J calls and clone size come straight from that table; D and trimming were deduced from the DNA. The sample profile shows more than 20,000 clones; roughly nine tenths of them were found once. Just over 25% of the sample is taken by the ten largest.

On this clone itself: Its recognized antigen is unknown. No clone much larger than this one lies a single base away; base qualities are absent.

The junction shows trimming of 0 bases on V and 7 bases on J, and the gene matches do not reach 7 bases of it. The CDR3 contains 16 residues, cysteine and phenylalanine counted. Left in the record is the CDR3 DNA by itself, 48 bases read in frame from the first base. Via the germline V gene, CDR1 is SGDLS and CDR2 YYNGEE. The collaborating institutions used their own protocols to collect whole blood in K2EDTA tubes. For TCRbeta analysis, collaborators shipped samples in one of three forms: frozen whole blood, isolated PBMCs, or DNA extracted from either of those sample types. The chain is encoded by TRBV9 joined to TRBJ1-6, with 7 central nucleotides matching TRBD1. The receptor's source is a human donor with active COVID-19. The donor label of this sample is uncertain. The specimen was peripheral blood. The nucleotides are TGTGCCAGCAGCGTAGAGACGGGACAGAGCAATTCACCCCTCCACTTT. This sequence encodes CASSVETGQSNSPLHF.